The next 5 T cell receptor beta chains were all read from a single sample in a study of CD8 T cells in Susac syndrome. Roughly 0.45 to 1 ug RNA was reverse transcribed with random hexamers. TCRdb independently ran MiXCR on the immunoSEQ multiplex PCR reads; one entry per CDR3 protein. Among some 150,000 distinct CDR3 sequences listed, around 96% were seen once. Sequences were obtained from CD8+ T cells from PBMCs. The receptors were gathered from a human donor with multiple sclerosis.

This clonotype has just one count. The V gene is TRBV19, the J gene TRBJ1-5, with 7 nucleotides matching TRBD1. CDR3 length equals 14 residues. V trimming: 7 bases; J trimming: 11 bases; junction bases outside the gene matches: 14. The germline gives CDR1 LNHDA, CDR2 SQIVND (reference sequence). In DNA, the CDR3 is TGTGCCAGTATTCCGACGAGGGACAGTAGTACCCAGCATTTT. Its translation is CASIPTRDSSTQHF.

J is TRBJ1-2 and V is TRBV3-1, with D possibly TRBD1 on 5 matching bases. The CDR3 contains 15 residues. V dropped 1 base and J dropped 4 bases, with 13 bases sitting between them. Germline values: CDR1 LGHDT, CDR2 YNNKEL (reference sequence). This chain's CDR3 is CASSQGISGVYGYTF. In DNA, the CDR3 is TGTGCCAGCAGCCAAGGAATTTCGGGGGTCTATGGCTACACCTTC.

The chain has TRBV27 and TRBJ2-4, with a possible D match to TRBD1 (6 bases). CDR1 MNHEY and CDR2 SMNVEV come from the germline V gene (reference sequence). This CDR3 is 13 amino acids long. Trimming cost V 6 bases and J 2 bases, with 8 bases left between them. In DNA form, the CDR3 reads TGTGCCAGCAGCTGGGACACCAAAAACATTCAGTACTTC. It codes for CASSWDTKNIQYF.

V usage is TRBV7-9 and J usage is TRBJ1-1; a weak D match, TRBD1 (5 bases). V was clipped by 0 bases and J by 5 bases, with 13 bases between them. This CDR3 has 15 amino acids. Per the germline V gene, CDR1 is SEHNR and CDR2 is FQNEAQ (reference sequence). CDR3 residues: CASSLAGRDGTEAFF. CDR3 coding DNA: TGTGCCAGCAGCTTAGCGGGCAGGGATGGGACTGAAGCTTTCTTT.

This chain joins TRBV7-3 and TRBJ2-2; maybe TRBD1 (5 bases). V dropped 4 bases and J dropped 5 bases, with 8 bases sitting between them. The germline CDR1 and CDR2 sequences are SGHTA and FQGTGA. The CDR3 sequence is 13 residues long. The CDR3 spells CASSSPGTGELFF. Written as DNA, the CDR3 is TGTGCCAGCAGCTCCCCAGGGACCGGGGAGCTGTTTTTT.